The clone carrying this TCR beta chain turned up a few times. The sample comes from a study of blood T cell repertoires in COVID-19. Per germline, CDR1 LNHDA and CDR2 SQIVND (reference sequence). V dropped 7 bases and J dropped 4; count of bases not matched to a gene: 10. This CDR3 comprises 16 residues. Method: immunoSEQ multiplex PCR; TCRdb's copy keeps in-frame clones and lacks some. Of 130,000 or so clones in the sample, around three quarters are singletons; the top ten hold 10% to 12%. The chain combines TRBV19 with TRBJ1-3; TRBD1 aligns across 10 bases. Sequenced input: peripheral blood. The TCR sequence derives from a human donor in a cohort sampled during active COVID-19. CDR3 protein: CASTRGQGNAGNTIYF. The CDR3 region has the DNA TGTGCCAGTACCCGGGGACAGGGGAATGCAGGAAACACCATATATTTT.